This T cell receptor (beta chain) was retrieved from a study of blood T cell repertoires in COVID-19 (TCRdb year 2020). A note on the overall study: Samples from collaborators originated in the United States, Italy and Spain and spanned both the acute and convalescent phases of COVID-19. The material from the prospective study consisted of cDNA or gDNA derived from T cells, B-cell-depleted T cells, or PBMCs. Subjects who had been exposed to COVID-19, were actively infected with it, or had recovered from it provided the deeply sampled blood TCRbeta repertoires that made up the dataset. The repertoires were made available in a free public database intended to serve as a resource for research on the immune response to SARS-CoV-2. Samples were obtained from the ongoing ImmuneRACE study (first 160 participants) and from over 1,000 subjects provided by 6 global collaborators. A de-identified subject ID, COVID-19 status, age in years and sex were almost always included in the sample metadata. Where HLA class I and class II types were available, the types were taken from metadata supplied by the sample provider, not from assay-based typing. Overall study results and their limits: Clinical and demographic metadata were provided uncurated, with the amount varying by source and participant.

Regarding this clone: Its antigen remains undetermined. No per-base quality is available; no much larger clone lies one base away.

TCRbeta CDR3 regions were amplified from genomic DNA by means of the immunoSEQ Assay, a bias-controlled multiplex PCR. As for how the authors treated the data: Within the assay, amplification of reference gene primers was used to estimate how many nucleated cells each sample contained. To quantify the absolute abundance of each unique TCRbeta CDR3 rearrangement, sequence reads were collapsed and filtered. For each sample, productive Simpson clonality was calculated as the square root of Simpson's diversity index over productive rearrangements. TCRdb provides this immuneACCESS table in a form limited to in-frame rearrangements. Some clones are lacking; in checked studies, under half of them reflect an unresolved V gene, and why the rest are absent is not known. V, J and clone size derive from that table, while D and trimming were established from the DNA sequence. This sample has 200,000 to 250,000 clones in its table, and approximately 78% of those were observed once. About 10% of the sample comes from the top ten.

CDR3 length: 14 amino acids, cysteine to phenylalanine. The read is trimmed to its CDR3 DNA, 42 bases read in frame from base 1. The CDR1 and CDR2 encoded by the germline V gene are KGHSH and LQKENI. Here V drops 3 bases and J drops 13 bases, and the junction holds 11 bases not matched to any gene. In the prospective study, participants were roughly 18 to 100 years old, resided in about two dozen geographic areas of the United States, and were enrolled through a virtual design. In the prospective study, participants were assigned to cohorts based on the clinical history participants reported in a screening survey and a study questionnaire. Recovered participants in ImmuneRACE Cohort 3 were defined by two consecutive negative NP/OP PCR tests, clearance by a healthcare professional, or resolution of symptoms. In the prospective study, mobile phlebotomists collected whole blood, serum and a nasopharyngeal or oropharyngeal swab from each participant. Additional blood draws and questionnaires over an approximately 2-month period could optionally be provided by prospective study participants. Before DNA extraction, blood samples from the prospective study were shipped at room temperature or frozen.

This sequence uses TRBV18 and TRBJ2-1; 8 junctional bases match TRBD2. Specimen: PBMCs or T cells enriched from blood (not recorded which). This receptor was obtained from a man aged 40-50 years who had recovered from COVID-19. The CDR3 protein: CASSPRETTSVQFF. The sequence in DNA is TGTGCCAGCTCACCGAGAGAGACGACTAGCGTACAGTTCTTC.